This TCR beta chain came from a study of T cells of healthy individuals. At least ten counts were recorded for this clonotype. The V gene lost 4 bases and the J gene lost 5 bases, with 9 bases spanning the gap. The CDR3 contains 12 residues. One entry per CDR3 protein results from TCRdb running MiXCR on the 5' RACE reads. The data contain about 53,000 distinct CDR3 sequences, roughly 14% of them singletons. The sequence was collected from a human donor in good health. The rearrangement links TRBV12-3 or TRBV12-4 to TRBJ2-7; D remains unclear. CDR3 in DNA: TGTGCCAGCAGTTCAGGTCTGCACGAGCAGTACTTC. Protein sequence: CASSSGLHEQYF.